Listed below are T cell receptor beta chains from one sample, sequenced in a study of T cells after posttransplantation cyclophosphamide. Assay used: immunoSEQ multiplex PCR; TCRdb lists only in-frame clones, some missing. This sample has about 18,000 clones; over 65% occur once, and the top ten carry more than 8%. The sample consisted of memory CD4+ T cells sorted from blood. Receptor source: a man aged 25 to 40 in good health and a related stem cell transplant donor. Each CDR3 is given with its conserved first and last residue. A D gene is named only where the DNA matches it firmly. Some rows have no size entry. The others give once, few or many, or a class for an expanded clone.

j_gene,d_gene,abundance,v_gene,CDR3nt,CDR3aa
TRBJ2-1,NA,NA,TRBV25-1,TGTGCCAGCAGTGAGCGGACAGATCCTAGCTCCTACAATGAGCAGTTCTTC,CASSERTDPSSYNEQFF
TRBJ2-7,NA,NA,TRBV7-8,TGTGCCAGCACCGCTAGCAGAGTAAGCTACGAGCAGTACTTC,CASTASRVSYEQYF
TRBJ2-7,TRBD1,once,TRBV11-2,TGTGCCAGCAGCTACTCCCAGGGGGCCATTTCCTACGAGCAGTACTTC,CASSYSQGAISYEQYF
TRBJ2-3,TRBD2,NA,TRBV28,TGTGCCAGCAGCCCTCGCGGGAGGACAGGCACAGATACGCAGTATTTT,CASSPRGRTGTDTQYF
TRBJ2-2,NA,medium-sized,TRBV9,TGTGCCAGCAGCGTAGACGGCACCGGGGAGCTGTTTTTT,CASSVDGTGELFF
TRBJ1-6,NA,NA,TRBV14,TGTGCCAGCAGCCAAGTAGCTTCAGTCATCTATAATTCACCCCTCCACTTT,CASSQVASVIYNSPLHF
TRBJ2-1,NA,NA,TRBV5-1,TGCGCCAGCAGCTTGGGGCAGCGACGCAATGAGCAGTTCTTC,CASSLGQRRNEQFF
TRBJ1-4,TRBD1,NA,TRBV6-1,TGTGCCAGCGGGGGCAGGACAGGTCGTAATGAAAAACTGTTTTTT,CASGGRTGRNEKLFF
TRBJ1-5,TRBD1,NA,TRBV4-3,TGCGCCAGCAGCCAAGCCGGGACAGCGGTCAATCAGCCCCAGCATTTT,CASSQAGTAVNQPQHF
TRBJ2-3,TRBD1,NA,TRBV5-1,TGCGCCAGCAGCTTGGTGGGACAGGGCACAGATACGCAGTATTTT,CASSLVGQGTDTQYF
TRBJ2-7,TRBD1,NA,TRBV13,TGTGCCAGCAGCCTGGGACAGGCGGTTTACGAGCAGTACTTC,CASSLGQAVYEQYF
TRBJ1-4,NA,NA,TRBV19,TGTGCCAGTAGTATAGTGCCGGTGGGGCGTTATAATGAAAAACTGTTTTTT,CASSIVPVGRYNEKLFF
TRBJ2-5,NA,NA,TRBV27,TGTGCCAGCAGTCCACAGGGACGAAGGGAGACCCAGTACTTC,CASSPQGRRETQYF
TRBJ1-1,TRBD1,few,TRBV18,TGTGCCAGCTCACCAAAAGGGGGCGTTGAAGCTTTCTTT,CASSPKGGVEAFF
TRBJ2-5,TRBD1,NA,TRBV5-4,TGTGCCAGCAGCTTGAATGTCGGGACAGGGGGCGAGACCCAGTACTTC,CASSLNVGTGGETQYF
TRBJ2-7,TRBD1,few,TRBV9,TGTGCCAGCAGCGTAGATCCGGGACAGGGGTCGCACGAGCAGTACTTC,CASSVDPGQGSHEQYF
TRBJ2-6,NA,few,TRBV6-5,TGTGCCAGCAGTTATCAGGGGATGTACGTCCTGACTTTC,CASSYQGMYVLTF
TRBJ1-2,TRBD1,NA,TRBV10-3,TGTGCCATCAGTGAGACAGGGGACTATGGCTACACCTTC,CAISETGDYGYTF
TRBJ1-1,NA,NA,TRBV19,TGTGCCAGTAGTATAGAGAGGGCTCGGAACACTGAAGCTTTCTTT,CASSIERARNTEAFF
TRBJ2-3,TRBD2,NA,TRBV7-2,TGTGCCAGCAGCTTTGCCGCGGGGGGACCCACAGATACGCAGTATTTT,CASSFAAGGPTDTQYF
TRBJ2-7,NA,NA,TRBV7-2,TGTGCCAGCAGCTTGGGACTCAGAGGCACCGAGCAGTACTTC,CASSLGLRGTEQYF
TRBJ2-5,TRBD1,NA,TRBV4-3,TGCGCCAGCAGCCCCGGACAGGGTCACCAAGAGACCCAGTACTTC,CASSPGQGHQETQYF
TRBJ2-5,TRBD2,NA,TRBV5-1,TGCGCCAGCAGCTCTGGCGGGGGTAAAGGAGAGACCCAGTACTTC,CASSSGGGKGETQYF
TRBJ2-7,NA,NA,TRBV21-1,TGTGCCAGCAGCAAAGGGAGCCTACAGGGGGGATGGCTCTCCTACGAGCAGTACTTC,CASSKGSLQGGWLSYEQYF
TRBJ2-5,NA,NA,TRBV5-1,TGCGCCAGCAGCTTGGGGGGGGTAAAAGAGACCCAGTACTTC,CASSLGGVKETQYF
TRBJ2-7,TRBD1,NA,TRBV6-5,TGTGCCAGCAGTTACGGGGACAGGGGCCTCTACGAGCAGTACTTC,CASSYGDRGLYEQYF
TRBJ2-7,NA,NA,TRBV29-1,TGCAGCCCTACCCCAAGTGCCTACGAGCAGTACTTC,CSPTPSAYEQYF
TRBJ2-3,NA,NA,TRBV9,TGTGCCAGCAGCGTAGCTGGGCATGGTGGTGGTACGCAGTATTTT,CASSVAGHGGGTQYF
TRBJ2-3,TRBD2,few,TRBV6-1,TGTGCCAGGGAGGGACTAGACTCCCCGAGTACGCAGTATTTT,CAREGLDSPSTQYF
TRBJ1-1,NA,NA,TRBV5-5,TGTGCCAGCAGCCCAATTCCGAACACTGAAGCTTTCTTT,CASSPIPNTEAFF
TRBJ1-6,TRBD1,NA,TRBV18,TGTGCCAGCTCACCGGGACAGGGGTCACCCCTCCACTTT,CASSPGQGSPLHF
TRBJ1-4,NA,once,TRBV19,TGTGCCAGTAGTACCTCCGGGATTTTTCTGTTTTTT,CASSTSGIFLFF
TRBJ1-5,NA,NA,TRBV7-2,TGTGCCAGCAGCTTAGATGGACAGCCCCATCAGCCCCAGCATTTT,CASSLDGQPHQPQHF
TRBJ1-4,NA,NA,TRBV18,TGTGCCTGTAACGGGACTCCTCCTAATGAAAAACTGTTTTTT,CACNGTPPNEKLFF
TRBJ1-6,TRBD1,few,TRBV5-1,TGCGCCAGCAGCAGTGGACAGGGGGATAATTCACCCCTCCACTTT,CASSSGQGDNSPLHF
TRBJ2-1,TRBD2,NA,TRBV7-7,TGTGCCAGCAGCTTAGAAAGCGGGGGGGGATACAATGAGCAGTTCTTC,CASSLESGGGYNEQFF
TRBJ1-1,NA,NA,TRBV7-3,TGTGCCAGCAGCTTAATGGGGGGAACTCTGAACACTGAAGCTTTCTTT,CASSLMGGTLNTEAFF